Below are 28 T cell receptor beta chains sequenced from a single sample in a study of blood T cell repertoires in COVID-19. Assay: immunoSEQ multiplex PCR; the TCRdb copy retains only in-frame clones and omits some. The profile shows about 120,000 clones, approximately 80% of them singletons. The sample taken for sequencing was peripheral blood. The receptors were sampled from a woman aged 65 to 85 with acute or convalescent COVID-19.

This chain joins TRBV4-1 and TRBJ1-5; D is undetermined. Trimming took off 0 bases at V and 1 base at J, with 10 bases between the two ends. The CDR3 loop spans 16 amino acids. Germline-derived CDR1 and CDR2 are MGHRA and YSYEKL. The CDR3 DNA reads as TGCGCCAGCAGCCAAGAAGCAGGCGCGAGCAATCAGCCCCAGCATTTT. This codes for CASSQEAGASNQPQHF.

Notes on this clone: Other DNA sequences in the same sample also yield this CDR3. This chain connects TRBV18 to TRBJ1-3; 8 nucleotides agree with TRBD1. Trimming at V came to 6 bases and at J to 1 base, leaving 5 bases not matched to a gene. Germline V gene data show CDR1 as KGHSH and CDR2 as LQKENI. This CDR3 comprises 15 residues. CDR3: CASSPRTGSGNTIYF. CDR3 bases: TGTGCCAGCTCGCCAAGGACAGGGTCTGGAAACACCATATATTTT.

The chain couples TRBV9 to TRBJ2-7; 9 nucleotides agree with TRBD1. The CDR3 has 16 residues. V shed 4 bases, J shed 1 base, and the junction held 9 bases outside the gene matches. Germline V lookup: CDR1 SGDLS, CDR2 YYNGEE. The CDR3 here is CASSSSRDRASYEQYF. Written as DNA, the CDR3 is TGTGCCAGCAGCTCTAGCCGGGACAGGGCTTCCTACGAGCAGTACTTC.

The chain recombines TRBV7-2 with TRBJ2-3, with 7 bases aligning to TRBD2. V lost 7 bases to trimming and J lost 3 bases; unmatched junction nucleotides: 7. The CDR3 contains 14 residues. Germline V gene sequence: CDR1 SGHTA, CDR2 FQGNSA. CDR3 in DNA: TGTGCCAGCATTATGGGGAGGGAAACAGATACGCAGTATTTT. It encodes CASIMGRETDTQYF.

The rearrangement uses TRBV6-2 or TRBV6-3 and TRBJ1-4, with TRBD1 as a possible D gene (6 bases). Germline CDR1 and CDR2: MNHEY and SVGEGT. V lost 2 bases and J lost 0, with 13 bases in between. This CDR3 comprises 17 residues. The DNA for the CDR3 is TGTGCCAGCAGTTACCAATACAGGGTCGCAACTAATGAAAAACTGTTTTTT. Residues: CASSYQYRVATNEKLFF.

The V call is TRBV6-5, the J call TRBJ1-6, with D perhaps matching TRBD1 (6 bases). Germline-derived CDR1 and CDR2 are MNHEY and SVGAGI. Trimming removed 6 bases at V and 8 bases at J, with 17 bases between. The CDR3 runs to 15 residues. In DNA form, the CDR3 reads TGTGCCAGCAGATCACTCGCCAGGGGTGATTCACCCCTCCACTTT. As protein: CASRSLARGDSPLHF.

This chain uses TRBV30 with TRBJ1-5; no firm D call. The V gene lost 5 bases and the J gene lost 3 bases, with 8 bases spanning the gap. This CDR3 spans 12 amino acids. Per germline, CDR1 GTSNPN and CDR2 SVGIG (reference sequence). The CDR3 reads CAWQRDNQPQHF. The CDR3 region has the DNA TGTGCCTGGCAACGGGACAATCAGCCCCAGCATTTT.

The chain couples TRBV5-5 to TRBJ1-2, with TRBD1 matching 9 bases. Germline values: CDR1 SGHKS, CDR2 YYEKEE (reference sequence). The CDR3 contains 14 residues. Losses at the gene ends were 4 bases for V and 6 bases for J; bases not matched to a gene: 7. CDR3 sequence: CASSLTGGGDGYTF. The CDR3 bases are TGTGCCAGCAGCCTAACAGGGGGCGGGGATGGCTACACCTTC.

The table lists this clone with a count of one. The rearrangement uses TRBV5-6 and TRBJ2-7; 8 bases fit TRBD1. Germline V lookup: CDR1 SGHDT, CDR2 YYEEEE. This CDR3 is built from 15 residues. Germline trimming cut 2 bases from V and 3 bases from J; bases unmatched to any gene: 7. The CDR3, as DNA: TGTGCCAGCAGCTTTGGACAGGGAATCCGCTACGAGCAGTACTTC. It is translated as CASSFGQGIRYEQYF.

The V gene is TRBV6-2 or TRBV6-3, the J gene TRBJ2-5; D may be TRBD1 (6 bases). CDR1 and CDR2 (germline): MNHEY, SVGEGT. CDR3 size: 15 residues. V was pared by 0 bases and J by 5 bases, with 13 bases between. As DNA, the CDR3 is TGTGCCAGCAGTTACTCGGAACAGGGCGGCGAGACCCAGTACTTC. It yields the protein CASSYSEQGGETQYF.

This clone was seen only once. This chain uses TRBV7-6 with TRBJ2-7, with D possibly TRBD1 on 6 matching bases. V dropped 5 bases and J dropped 7 bases, with 12 bases sitting between them. Looked up from germline, CDR1 is SGHVS and CDR2 is FNYEAQ. The CDR3 runs 12 residues. CDR3 coding DNA: TGTGCCAGCAGCGAGGGGGTTCAAGAGCAGTACTTC. Translating gives CASSEGVQEQYF. Looking up the rest from reference TRBV7-6 and TRBJ2-7 gives the full variable domain: GAGVSQSPRYKVTKRGQDVALRCDPISGHVSLYWYRQALGQGPEFLTYFNYEAQQDKSGLPNDRFSAERPEGSISTLTIQRTEQRDSAMYRCASSEGVQEQYFGPGTRLTVT.

The V gene is TRBV12-3 or TRBV12-4, the J gene TRBJ2-5; D ambiguous. V lost 3 bases, J lost 1 base, and 6 bases lay in between. The CDR3 sequence is 13 residues long. In DNA, the CDR3 is TGTGCCAGCAGTTTTACGAGCCAAGAGACCCAGTACTTC. This translates into CASSFTSQETQYF.

This clone was counted a few times. The genes are TRBV19 and TRBJ1-5; maybe TRBD1 (6 bases). The CDR3 covers 14 residues. With 3 bases removed from V and 6 bases from J, the gap between germline ends came to 12 bases. Germline assignment: CDR1 LNHDA and CDR2 SQIVND (reference sequence). The CDR3 reads CASSISRGGQPQHF. Here the CDR3 DNA reads TGTGCCAGTAGTATTAGCAGGGGCGGTCAGCCCCAGCATTTT.

This chain uses TRBV4-2 with TRBJ1-6, with D possibly being TRBD1 (6 bases). The germline V and J ends were trimmed by 6 bases and 5 bases, with 11 bases remaining between them. CDR1 is LGHNA, CDR2 YNFKEQ, per germline. CDR3 length equals 14 residues. This chain's CDR3 is CASSTGTNNSPLHF. The CDR3 DNA is TGTGCCAGCAGTACCGGGACAAATAATTCACCCCTCCACTTT.

The rearrangement uses TRBV7-9 and TRBJ2-5, with D maybe TRBD1 (6 bases). The CDR3 consists of 17 residues. V shed 0 bases and J shed 7 bases, with 21 bases lying between them. CDR1 is SEHNR, CDR2 FQNEAQ, per germline (reference sequence). Here the CDR3 DNA reads TGTGCCAGCAGCTTAGCGCTAGGGCTCATACAGGGCAGGACCCAGTACTTC. This translates into CASSLALGLIQGRTQYF.

The V call is TRBV5-4, the J call TRBJ2-7, with D maybe TRBD2 (7 bases). The germline CDR1 and CDR2 sequences are SGHNT and YYREEE (reference sequence). The V end was cut by 6 bases, the J end by 2 bases, with 15 bases between. CDR3 size: 14 residues. For the CDR3, the DNA is TGTGCCAGCACCCCTGGGGGGGGCCCCTACGAGCAGTACTTC. Translated: CASTPGGGPYEQYF.

The chain recombines TRBV19 with TRBJ1-2, with TRBD1 identical over 7 bases. Germline V gene lookup returns CDR1 LNHDA and CDR2 SQIVND (reference sequence). The CDR3 totals 15 residues. J gave up 3 bases and V 3 bases, and 7 bases lay outside the gene matches. CDR3: CASSISGTDHYGYTF. Written as DNA, the CDR3 is TGTGCCAGTAGTATCTCCGGGACAGACCACTATGGCTACACCTTC.

The V and J genes are TRBV4-3 and TRBJ1-2, with D unresolved. Per the germline V gene, CDR1 is LGHNA and CDR2 is YSLEER. Trimming pared 0 bases from V and 5 bases from J, leaving 16 bases between. This CDR3 is 16 amino acids long. CDR3 residues: CASSQDSTWAKYGYTF. CDR3 bases: TGCGCCAGCAGCCAAGATTCGACGTGGGCGAAGTATGGCTACACCTTC.

The genes are TRBV9 and TRBJ1-4; 11 bases are shared with TRBD1. Germline trimming cut 4 bases from V and 3 bases from J; bases unmatched to any gene: 5. The CDR3 extends over 16 amino acids. Germline-derived CDR1 and CDR2 are SGDLS and YYNGEE. The CDR3 DNA reads as TGTGCCAGCAGCCGGACAGGGGGCGGTGCTAATGAAAAACTGTTTTTT. This sequence encodes CASSRTGGGANEKLFF.

The chain links TRBV6-6 to TRBJ2-3; the match to TRBD2 covers 15 bases. The ends lost 6 bases at V and 5 bases at J; junction bases unmatched: 21. The CDR3 extends over 21 amino acids. Germline loops: CDR1 MNHNY, CDR2 SVGAGI (reference sequence). CDR3 nucleotide sequence: TGTGCCAGCAGCCCGATGCCAGGAAGTAGGACTAGCGGGGGGGCAAAAGATACGCAGTATTTT. This encodes CASSPMPGSRTSGGAKDTQYF.

The chain combines TRBV15 with TRBJ2-2; TRBD2 matches at 7 bases. Unmatched junction bases numbered 4, after V lost 0 bases and J lost 6 bases. The CDR3 has 15 residues. The germline V gene has CDR1 LNHNV and CDR2 YYDKDF (reference sequence). This CDR3 is CATSRESRGAGELFF. The CDR3, as DNA: TGTGCCACCAGCAGAGAGTCTCGGGGGGCCGGGGAGCTGTTTTTT.

The J gene is TRBJ2-3, the V gene TRBV11-2; 8 bases line up with TRBD2. The length of the CDR3 is 15 residues. Losses at the gene ends were 5 bases for V and 1 base for J; bases not matched to a gene: 5. CDR1 and CDR2 from the germline V gene are SGHAT and FQNNGV. CDR3 loop: CASSVSGVRTDTQYF. CDR3 nucleotides: TGTGCCAGCAGCGTTAGCGGGGTACGCACAGATACGCAGTATTTT.

CDR3 amino acids: CASSYTGGRETQYF. The CDR3 DNA is TGCGCCAGCAGCTATACAGGGGGCAGAGAGACCCAGTACTTC. This sequence joins TRBV4-3 and TRBJ2-5, with 9 bases lining up with TRBD1. Germline loops: CDR1 LGHNA, CDR2 YSLEER. The V gene end was trimmed by 5 bases and the J gene end by 4 bases; junction bases not matched to a gene: 5. The CDR3 totals 14 residues.

The genes are TRBV6-5 and TRBJ2-2; 8 bases are shared with TRBD2. CDR3 length equals 15 residues. CDR1 MNHEY and CDR2 SVGAGI come from the germline V gene. The ends lost 2 bases at V and 5 bases at J; junction bases unmatched: 4. The CDR3 coding sequence is TGTGCCAGCAGTTACGGTGCGGGGGGAACCGGGGAGCTGTTTTTT. Its protein product is CASSYGAGGTGELFF.

This chain uses TRBV4-3 with TRBJ1-5; D gene ambiguous. The CDR3 extends over 15 amino acids. Germline CDR1 reads LGHNA; CDR2 reads YSLEER. The germline V and J ends were trimmed by 0 bases and 0 bases, with 6 bases remaining between them. For the CDR3, the DNA is TGCGCCAGCAGCCAAGATCAACATAGCAATCAGCCCCAGCATTTT. Its translation: CASSQDQHSNQPQHF.

Here the CDR3 DNA reads TGTGCCAGTAGTATAGCCCTAGCGGGGACCTACAATGAGCAGTTCTTC. Translating it yields CASSIALAGTYNEQFF. The chain couples TRBV19 to TRBJ2-1, with 9 bases fitting TRBD2. CDR3 size: 16 residues. Germline V gives CDR1 LNHDA, CDR2 SQIVND (reference sequence). V shed 1 base, J shed 2 bases, and the junction held 3 bases outside the gene matches.

The chain employs TRBV18 and TRBJ2-2; no clear D gene. The CDR3 spans 13 residues. The ends were cut back, 5 bases at V and 0 bases at J, with 4 bases in the middle. Per germline, CDR1 KGHSH and CDR2 LQKENI. CDR3 in DNA: TGTGCCAGCTCAGCTACGAACACCGGGGAGCTGTTTTTT. This codes for CASSATNTGELFF.

The chain combines TRBV11-3 with TRBJ2-1, with 9 positions matching TRBD2. Germline CDR1 reads SGHNT; CDR2 reads YENEEA. With V trimmed by 5 bases and J by 5 bases, 10 bases remained unmatched. This CDR3 spans 16 amino acids. CDR3 protein: CASSPFETSGHNEQFF. CDR3 nucleotide sequence: TGTGCCAGCAGCCCCTTTGAGACTAGCGGACACAATGAGCAGTTCTTC.